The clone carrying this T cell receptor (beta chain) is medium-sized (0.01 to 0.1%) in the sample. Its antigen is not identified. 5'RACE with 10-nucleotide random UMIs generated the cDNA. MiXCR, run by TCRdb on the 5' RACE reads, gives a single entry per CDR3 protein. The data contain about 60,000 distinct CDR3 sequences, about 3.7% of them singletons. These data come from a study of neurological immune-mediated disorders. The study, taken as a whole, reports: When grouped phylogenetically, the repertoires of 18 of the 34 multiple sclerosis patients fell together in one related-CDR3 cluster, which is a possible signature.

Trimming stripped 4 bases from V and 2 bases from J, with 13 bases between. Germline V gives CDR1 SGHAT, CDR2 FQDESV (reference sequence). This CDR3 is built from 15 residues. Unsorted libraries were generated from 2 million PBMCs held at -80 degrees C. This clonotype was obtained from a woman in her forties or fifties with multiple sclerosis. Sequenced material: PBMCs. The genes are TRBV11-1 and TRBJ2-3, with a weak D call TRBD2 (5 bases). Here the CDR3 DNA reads TGTGCCAGCAGCTCCATCCGGGATCCCACAGATACGCAGTATTTT. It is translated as CASSSIRDPTDTQYF. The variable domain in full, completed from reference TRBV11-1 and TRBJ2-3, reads EAEVAQSPRYKITEKSQAVAFWCDPISGHATLYWYRQILGQGPELLVQFQDESVVDDSQLPKDRFSAERLKGVDSTLKIQPAELGDSAMYLCASSSIRDPTDTQYFGPGTRLTVL.